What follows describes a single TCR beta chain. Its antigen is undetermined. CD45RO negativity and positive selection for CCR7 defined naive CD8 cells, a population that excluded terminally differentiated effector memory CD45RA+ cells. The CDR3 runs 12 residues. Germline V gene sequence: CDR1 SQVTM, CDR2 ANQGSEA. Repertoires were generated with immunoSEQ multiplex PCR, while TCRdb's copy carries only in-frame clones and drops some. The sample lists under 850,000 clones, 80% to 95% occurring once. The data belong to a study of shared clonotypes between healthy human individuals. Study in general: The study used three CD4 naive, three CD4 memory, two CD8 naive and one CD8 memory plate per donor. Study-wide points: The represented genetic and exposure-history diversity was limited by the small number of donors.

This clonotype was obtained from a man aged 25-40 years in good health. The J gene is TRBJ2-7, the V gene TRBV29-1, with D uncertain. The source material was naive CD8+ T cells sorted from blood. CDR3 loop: CSGLTDSYEQYF. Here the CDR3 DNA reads TGCAGTGGTTTGACGGACTCCTACGAGCAGTACTTC.